Below, 15 T cell receptor beta chains from the same sample are listed, as sequenced in a study of shared clonotypes between healthy human individuals. CD45RO-negative, CCR7-positively selected cells formed the naive CD8 fraction, excluding terminally differentiated effector memory CD45RA+ cells. Repertoires were generated with immunoSEQ multiplex PCR, while TCRdb's copy carries only in-frame clones and drops some. Among just over 2,000,000 clones listed, approximately 94% were seen once. Sequenced input: naive CD8+ T cells sorted from blood. The origin of the receptors is a man aged 18-30 years in good health.

This clone was detected once. The same CDR3 also results from other DNA sequences found in this sample. The chain is built from TRBV28 and TRBJ1-4, with D perhaps matching TRBD1 (5 bases). V shed 1 base and J shed 0 bases, with 9 bases lying between them. Germline assignment: CDR1 MDHEN and CDR2 SYDVKM. This CDR3 region has 16 residues. CDR3: CASSLYRGATNEKLFF. The CDR3 region has the DNA TGTGCCAGCAGTTTATATCGGGGGGCAACTAATGAAAAACTGTTTTTT.

The chain combines TRBV30 with TRBJ1-5; D gene ambiguous. This CDR3 is built from 13 residues. V lost 0 bases, J lost 3 bases, and 6 bases lay in between. Germline V CDR1 and CDR2: GTSNPN, SVGIG (reference sequence). The CDR3 sequence: CAWSVTINQPQHF. In DNA form, the CDR3 reads TGTGCCTGGAGTGTAACGATCAATCAGCCCCAGCATTTT.

The gene calls are TRBV15 and TRBJ2-7; D could derive from TRBD1 or TRBD2 (6 bases each). V was cut by 2 bases and J by 5 bases, with 22 bases left in between. The germline V gene has CDR1 LNHNV and CDR2 YYDKDF (reference sequence). The CDR3 sequence is 17 residues long. DNA for the CDR3: TGTGCCACCAGCAGATACGGTATTGGGGGGCAAGTCGACGAGCAGTACTTC. This codes for CATSRYGIGGQVDEQYF.

This clone was detected only a few times. The sample holds other DNA sequences that translate to the same CDR3. The chain carries TRBV5-1 and TRBJ2-1, with 9 bases matching TRBD2. Trimming cost V 2 bases and J 4 bases; bases outside gene matches: 4. Germline V gene lookup returns CDR1 SGHRS and CDR2 YFSETQ. The CDR3 spans 15 residues. The CDR3 bases are TGCGCCAGCAGCTTCGCGGGAGGGCCTTACAATGAGCAGTTCTTC. As protein: CASSFAGGPYNEQFF.

The CDR3 sequence: CASSLERSYNSPLHF. CDR3 nucleotide sequence: TGTGCCAGCAGCCTAGAAAGGTCCTATAATTCACCCCTCCACTTT. The chain combines TRBV9 with TRBJ1-6, with unresolved D. The length of the CDR3 is 15 residues. The V end was cut by 4 bases, the J end by 1 base, with 9 bases between. Germline assignment: CDR1 SGDLS and CDR2 YYNGEE.

The chain is built from TRBV10-2 and TRBJ2-3; the match to TRBD2 covers 13 bases. CDR1 and CDR2 (germline): WSHSY, SAAADI. V gave up 10 bases and J gave up 3 bases; unmatched junction bases: 7. The CDR3 extends over 15 amino acids. The CDR3: CATEILAGGTDTQYF. DNA for the CDR3: TGCGCCACCGAAATACTAGCGGGAGGGACAGATACGCAGTATTTT.

This chain connects TRBV11-2 to TRBJ2-7; 7 bases are shared with TRBD2. Germline trimming cut 4 bases from V and 6 bases from J; bases unmatched to any gene: 9. The germline gives CDR1 SGHAT, CDR2 FQNNGV. The CDR3 has 14 amino acids. The CDR3 here is CASSYRDQRGEQYF. The DNA for the CDR3 is TGTGCCAGCAGCTACCGGGACCAGCGGGGCGAGCAGTACTTC.

The chain uses TRBV6-6 and TRBJ1-5; D unresolved. The CDR3 contains 12 residues. Germline CDR1 MNHNY, CDR2 SVGAGI (reference sequence). V was clipped by 7 bases and J by 3 bases, with 7 bases between them. The CDR3 DNA reads as TGTGCCAGCACCGGGTCCAATCAGCCCCAGCATTTT. Amino acids: CASTGSNQPQHF.

The chain has TRBV6-1 and TRBJ2-7, with D maybe TRBD2 (5 bases). The CDR3 has 15 residues. The V gene's germline CDR1 is MNHNS and CDR2 SASEGT. V lost 1 base to trimming and J lost 1 base, with 11 bases between them. DNA for the CDR3: TGTGCCAGCAGTGAAGTGGCGGAGGCTTCCTACGAGCAGTACTTC. Amino acids: CASSEVAEASYEQYF.

V and J are TRBV5-1 and TRBJ2-7; D is unresolved. The CDR3 extends over 13 amino acids. V was cut by 1 base and J by 7 bases, with 12 bases left in between. Per germline, CDR1 SGHRS and CDR2 YFSETQ. The chain's CDR3 is CASSLSVGWEQYF. The CDR3 DNA reads TGCGCCAGCAGCTTGTCTGTGGGGTGGGAGCAGTACTTC.

V usage is TRBV27 and J usage is TRBJ2-5, with D tentatively TRBD1 (5 bases). V was pared by 2 bases and J by 4 bases, with 17 bases between. Germline V gene sequence: CDR1 MNHEY, CDR2 SMNVEV (reference sequence). CDR3 length: 16 residues. CDR3 nucleotide sequence: TGTGCCAGCAGTTTAAACTTGGCAGGGATAGGAGAGACCCAGTACTTC. Amino acid sequence: CASSLNLAGIGETQYF.

The gene calls are TRBV28 and TRBJ2-5; maybe TRBD2 (6 bases). There are 12 residues in the CDR3. In germline, CDR1 is MDHEN, CDR2 SYDVKM. Trimming removed 8 bases from V and 5 bases from J, with 12 bases in between. CDR3 DNA sequence: TGTGCCAGCGGGAGGACTATTGAGACCCAGTACTTC. Translated, it gives CASGRTIETQYF.

Worth noting for this clone: The same CDR3 can be traced to other DNA sequences in this sample. V gene TRBV7-6 combines with J gene TRBJ2-7; D remains ambiguous. Looked up from germline, CDR1 is SGHVS and CDR2 is FNYEAQ. This CDR3 comprises 13 residues. The V and J ends lost 0 bases and 7 bases respectively, with 10 bases between them. CDR3 sequence: CASSLAVQSEQYF. In DNA form, the CDR3 reads TGTGCCAGCAGCTTAGCGGTTCAGAGTGAGCAGTACTTC. Supplemented by reference TRBV7-6 and TRBJ2-7, the full variable domain reads GAGVSQSPRYKVTKRGQDVALRCDPISGHVSLYWYRQALGQGPEFLTYFNYEAQQDKSGLPNDRFSAERPEGSISTLTIQRTEQRDSAMYRCASSLAVQSEQYFGPGTRLTVT.

The chain uses TRBV4-3 and TRBJ2-1; TRBD2 matches 7 bases. The CDR3 spans 12 residues. Germline loops: CDR1 LGHNA, CDR2 YSLEER. J lost 10 bases, V lost 1 base, and 1 base had no gene match. The CDR3 DNA follows: TGCGCCAGCAGCCAAGTGGGGGGGGAGCAGTTCTTC. Encoded protein: CASSQVGGEQFF.

CDR3 sequence: CASSPQSVLAGGIHEQYF. The CDR3 DNA reads as TGTGCCAGCAGTCCTCAATCCGTATTAGCGGGAGGTATCCACGAGCAGTACTTC. The chain uses TRBV27 and TRBJ2-7; 10 bases map to TRBD2. V dropped 5 bases and J dropped 5; count of bases not matched to a gene: 18. The germline gives CDR1 MNHEY, CDR2 SMNVEV (reference sequence). There are 18 residues in the CDR3.